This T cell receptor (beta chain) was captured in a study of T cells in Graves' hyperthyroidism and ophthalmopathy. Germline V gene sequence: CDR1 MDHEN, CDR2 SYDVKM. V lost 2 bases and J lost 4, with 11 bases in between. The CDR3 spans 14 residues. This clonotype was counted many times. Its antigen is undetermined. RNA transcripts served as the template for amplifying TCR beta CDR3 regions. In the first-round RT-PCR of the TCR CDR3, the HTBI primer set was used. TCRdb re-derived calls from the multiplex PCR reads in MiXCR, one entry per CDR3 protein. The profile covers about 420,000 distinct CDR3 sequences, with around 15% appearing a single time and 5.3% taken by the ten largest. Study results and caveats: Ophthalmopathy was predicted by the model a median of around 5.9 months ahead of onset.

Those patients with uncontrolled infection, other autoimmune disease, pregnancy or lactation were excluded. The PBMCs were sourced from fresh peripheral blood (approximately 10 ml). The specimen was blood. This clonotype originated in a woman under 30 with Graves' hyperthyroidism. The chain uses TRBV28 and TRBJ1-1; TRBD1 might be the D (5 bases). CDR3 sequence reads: CASSLSRVGTEAFF. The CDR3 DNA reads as TGTGCCAGCAGTTTAAGCAGGGTTGGCACTGAAGCTTTCTTT.